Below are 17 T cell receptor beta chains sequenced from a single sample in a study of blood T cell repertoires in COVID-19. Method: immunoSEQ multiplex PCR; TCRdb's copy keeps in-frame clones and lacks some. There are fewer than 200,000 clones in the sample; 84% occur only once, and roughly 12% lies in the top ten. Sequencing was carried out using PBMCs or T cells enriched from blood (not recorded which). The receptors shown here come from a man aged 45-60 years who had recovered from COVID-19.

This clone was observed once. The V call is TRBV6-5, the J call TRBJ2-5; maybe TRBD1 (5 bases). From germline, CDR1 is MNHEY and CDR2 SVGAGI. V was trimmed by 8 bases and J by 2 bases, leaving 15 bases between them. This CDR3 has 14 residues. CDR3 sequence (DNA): TGTGCCAGCCTTTGGGCAGGGCAACAAGAGACCCAGTACTTC. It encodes CASLWAGQQETQYF.

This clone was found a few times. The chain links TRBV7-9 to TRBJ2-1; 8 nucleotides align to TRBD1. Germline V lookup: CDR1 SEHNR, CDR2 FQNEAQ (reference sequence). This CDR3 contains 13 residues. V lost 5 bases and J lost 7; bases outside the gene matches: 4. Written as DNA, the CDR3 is TGTGCCAGCAGCGACACAGGGGGGAATGAGCAGTTCTTC. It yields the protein CASSDTGGNEQFF.

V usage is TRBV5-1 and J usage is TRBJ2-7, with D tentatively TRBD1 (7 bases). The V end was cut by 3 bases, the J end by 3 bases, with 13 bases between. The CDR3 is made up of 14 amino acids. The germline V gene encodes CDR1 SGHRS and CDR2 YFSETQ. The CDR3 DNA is TGCGCCAGCAGCTCCCCGGGGGACAGCTACGAGCAGTACTTC. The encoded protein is CASSSPGDSYEQYF.

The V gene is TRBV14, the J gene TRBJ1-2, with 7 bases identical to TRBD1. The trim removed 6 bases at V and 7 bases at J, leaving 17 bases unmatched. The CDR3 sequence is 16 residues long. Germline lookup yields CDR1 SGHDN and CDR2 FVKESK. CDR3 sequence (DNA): TGTGCCAGCAGTCATAATTTACCGGGACAGAGTTCTGGCTACACCTTC. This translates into CASSHNLPGQSSGYTF.

CDR3 protein: CATSRGQGSAPLHF. The CDR3 DNA reads as TGTGCCACCAGCAGGGGACAGGGAAGCGCACCCCTCCACTTT. This chain uses TRBV15 with TRBJ1-6, with 9 nucleotides matching TRBD1. CDR1 and CDR2 from the germline V gene are LNHNV and YYDKDF (reference sequence). The CDR3 spans 14 residues. Trimming cost V 3 bases and J 11 bases; bases outside gene matches: 5.

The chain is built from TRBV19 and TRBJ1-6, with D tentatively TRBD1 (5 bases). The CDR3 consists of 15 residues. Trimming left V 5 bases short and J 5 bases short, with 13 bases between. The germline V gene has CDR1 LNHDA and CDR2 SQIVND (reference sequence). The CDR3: CASSEPDRNNSPLHF. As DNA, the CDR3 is TGTGCCAGTAGTGAACCTGACAGAAATAATTCACCCCTCCACTTT.

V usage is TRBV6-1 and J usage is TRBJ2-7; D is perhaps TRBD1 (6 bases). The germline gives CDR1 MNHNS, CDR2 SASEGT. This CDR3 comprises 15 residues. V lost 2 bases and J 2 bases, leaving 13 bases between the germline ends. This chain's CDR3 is CASSELQGSPYEQYF. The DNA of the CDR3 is TGTGCCAGCAGTGAACTTCAGGGGTCCCCCTACGAGCAGTACTTC.

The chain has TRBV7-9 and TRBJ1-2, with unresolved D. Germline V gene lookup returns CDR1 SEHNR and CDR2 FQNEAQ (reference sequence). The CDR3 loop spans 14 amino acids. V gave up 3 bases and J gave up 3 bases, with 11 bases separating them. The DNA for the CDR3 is TGTGCCAGCAGCTTTGAGGAAGGAGACTATGGCTACACCTTC. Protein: CASSFEEGDYGYTF.

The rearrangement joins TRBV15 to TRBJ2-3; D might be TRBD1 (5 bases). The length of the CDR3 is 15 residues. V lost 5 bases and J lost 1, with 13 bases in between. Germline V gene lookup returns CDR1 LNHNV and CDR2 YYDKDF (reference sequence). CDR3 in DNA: TGTGCCACCAGCGGAAGGGGAACTCGCACAGATACGCAGTATTTT. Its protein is CATSGRGTRTDTQYF.

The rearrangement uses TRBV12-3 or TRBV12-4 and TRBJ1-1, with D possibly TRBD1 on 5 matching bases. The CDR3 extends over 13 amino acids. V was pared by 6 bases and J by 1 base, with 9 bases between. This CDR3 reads CASRQQENTEAFF. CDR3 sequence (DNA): TGTGCCAGCAGGCAACAGGAGAACACTGAAGCTTTCTTT.

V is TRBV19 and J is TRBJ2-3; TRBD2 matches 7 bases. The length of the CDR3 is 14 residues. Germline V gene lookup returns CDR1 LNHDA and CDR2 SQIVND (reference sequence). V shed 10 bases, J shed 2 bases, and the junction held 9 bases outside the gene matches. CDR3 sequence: CATKTGGNTDTQYF. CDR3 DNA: TGTGCCACTAAGACCGGGGGGAACACAGATACGCAGTATTTT.

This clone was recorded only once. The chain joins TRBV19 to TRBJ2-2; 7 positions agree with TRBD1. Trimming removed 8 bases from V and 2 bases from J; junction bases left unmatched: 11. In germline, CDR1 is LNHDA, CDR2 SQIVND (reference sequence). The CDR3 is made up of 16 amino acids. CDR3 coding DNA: TGTGCCAGTCGCGACAGGGAGCTCAGTAACACCGGGGAGCTGTTTTTT. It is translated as CASRDRELSNTGELFF.

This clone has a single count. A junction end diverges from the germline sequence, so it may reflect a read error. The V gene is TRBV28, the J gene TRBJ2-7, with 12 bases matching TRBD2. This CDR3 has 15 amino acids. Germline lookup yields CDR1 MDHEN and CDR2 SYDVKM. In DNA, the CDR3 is TGTGTCAGCAGTCAACTAGCGGGGGGACCCTACGAGCAGTACTTC. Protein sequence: CVSSQLAGGPYEQYF.

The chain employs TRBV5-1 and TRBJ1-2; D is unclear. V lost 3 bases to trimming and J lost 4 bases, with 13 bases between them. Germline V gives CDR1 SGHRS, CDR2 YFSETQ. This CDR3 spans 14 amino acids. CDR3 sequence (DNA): TGCGCCAGCAGCTCCAATGGGCTCAGCTATGGCTACACCTTC. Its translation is CASSSNGLSYGYTF.

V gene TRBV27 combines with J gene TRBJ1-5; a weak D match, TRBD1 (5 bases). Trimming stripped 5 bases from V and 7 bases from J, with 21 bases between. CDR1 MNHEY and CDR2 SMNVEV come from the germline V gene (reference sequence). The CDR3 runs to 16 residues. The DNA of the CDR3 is TGTGCCAGCAGTAGGGTTGACAGTACTGGAAAGCAGCCCCAGCATTTT. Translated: CASSRVDSTGKQPQHF.

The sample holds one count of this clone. The CDR3 sequence is CASSPWGRGEQFF. The CDR3 DNA follows: TGTGCCAGCAGCCCGTGGGGGAGGGGTGAGCAGTTCTTC. The chain combines TRBV9 with TRBJ2-1, with 7 bases matching TRBD2. Germline V gene lookup returns CDR1 SGDLS and CDR2 YYNGEE. V shed 4 bases and J 9 bases; nucleotides not matched to a gene: 7. The CDR3 runs 13 residues.

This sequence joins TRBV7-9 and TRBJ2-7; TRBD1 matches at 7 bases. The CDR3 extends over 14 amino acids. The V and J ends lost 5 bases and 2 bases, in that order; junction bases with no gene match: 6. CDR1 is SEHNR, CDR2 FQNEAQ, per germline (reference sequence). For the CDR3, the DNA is TGTGCCAGCAGCCGGGGACAGCACCCCTACGAGCAGTACTTC. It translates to CASSRGQHPYEQYF.